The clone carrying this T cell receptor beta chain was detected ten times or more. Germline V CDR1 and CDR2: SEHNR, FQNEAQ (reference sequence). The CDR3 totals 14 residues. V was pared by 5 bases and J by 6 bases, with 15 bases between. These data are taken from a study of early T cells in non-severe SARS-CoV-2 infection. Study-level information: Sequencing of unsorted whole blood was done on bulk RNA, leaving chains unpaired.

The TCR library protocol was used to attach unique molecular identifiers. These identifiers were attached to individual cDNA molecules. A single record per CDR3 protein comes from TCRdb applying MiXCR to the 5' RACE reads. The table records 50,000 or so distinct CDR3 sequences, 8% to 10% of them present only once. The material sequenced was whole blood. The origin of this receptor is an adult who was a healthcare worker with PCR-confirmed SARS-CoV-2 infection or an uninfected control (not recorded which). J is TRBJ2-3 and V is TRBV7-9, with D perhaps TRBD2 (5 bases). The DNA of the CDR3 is TGTGCCAGCAGCCCGGGAAGTAGACTGGATACGCAGTATTTT. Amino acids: CASSPGSRLDTQYF. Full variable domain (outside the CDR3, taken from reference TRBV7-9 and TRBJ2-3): DTGVSQNPRHKITKRGQNVTFRCDPISEHNRLYWYRQTLGQGPEFLTYFQNEAQLEKSRLLSDRFSAERPKGSFSTLEIQRTEQGDSAMYLCASSPGSRLDTQYFGPGTRLTVL.